These 18 T cell receptor beta chains were all obtained from the same sample, sequenced in a study of shared clonotypes between healthy human individuals. Repertoires were generated with immunoSEQ multiplex PCR, while TCRdb's copy carries only in-frame clones and drops some. The sample holds some 650,000 clones, 95% to 98% seen once. The specimen was naive CD4+ T cells sorted from blood. Sample subset: CD45RA+ positively selected. Source of these receptors: a woman in her 30s in good health.

V is TRBV6-1 and J is TRBJ1-4; D call uncertain. V lost 6 bases and J lost 4, with 15 bases in between. The V gene's germline CDR1 is MNHNS and CDR2 SASEGT. The CDR3 consists of 15 residues. The CDR3, as DNA: TGTGCCAGCAGGCCCCGAGCGTTCGGTAATGAAAAACTGTTTTTT. Its protein is CASRPRAFGNEKLFF.

The V call is TRBV28, the J call TRBJ2-7; possibly TRBD1 or TRBD2 for D (7 bases each). With 2 bases removed from V and 0 bases from J, the gap between germline ends came to 11 bases. The CDR3 loop spans 15 amino acids. Germline V gene data show CDR1 as MDHEN and CDR2 as SYDVKM. The chain's CDR3 is CASSLTGEGSYEQYF. The CDR3, as DNA: TGTGCCAGCAGTTTAACAGGGGAGGGCTCCTACGAGCAGTACTTC.

This clone appeared once. CDR3 amino acids: CASSRSRNTEAFF. The CDR3 DNA is TGTGCCAGCTCACGCAGCCGCAACACTGAAGCTTTCTTT. The rearrangement joins TRBV18 to TRBJ1-1; no firm D call. In germline, CDR1 is KGHSH, CDR2 LQKENI. The V and J ends lost 4 bases and 2 bases respectively, with 8 bases between them. The CDR3 extends over 13 amino acids.

The V gene is TRBV6-5, the J gene TRBJ1-4, with 7 bases that match TRBD1. Germline values: CDR1 MNHEY, CDR2 SVGAGI. The CDR3 totals 14 residues. The CDR3 DNA sequence: TGTGCGTCGGGCAGGGGGACAACTAATGAAAAACTGTTTTTT. It is translated as CASGRGTTNEKLFF.

This rearrangement joins TRBV6-6 to TRBJ1-2; no definite D call. With 8 bases removed from V and 2 bases from J, the gap between germline ends came to 18 bases. The CDR3 totals 15 residues. Germline-derived CDR1 and CDR2 are MNHNY and SVGAGI (reference sequence). The chain's CDR3 is CASSFFVRANYGYTF. The DNA of the CDR3 is TGTGCCAGCTCGTTCTTTGTCCGTGCGAACTATGGCTACACCTTC.

The chain employs TRBV11-2 and TRBJ2-1; the D is unclear. There are 15 residues in the CDR3. The V end was cut by 1 base, the J end by 5 bases, with 12 bases between. Germline loops: CDR1 SGHAT, CDR2 FQNNGV. The CDR3 nucleotides read TGTGCCAGCAGCTTAGTTCCCCTAAAAGACAATGAGCAGTTCTTC. Its protein is CASSLVPLKDNEQFF.

The V call is TRBV18, the J call TRBJ2-7; D remains unclear. From germline, CDR1 is KGHSH and CDR2 LQKENI. Between the trimmed V and J ends, which lost 1 base and 6 bases, there was a span of 7 bases. CDR3 length: 12 amino acids. The CDR3: CASSPLNGEQYF. The CDR3 bases are TGTGCCAGCTCACCACTCAACGGCGAGCAGTACTTC.

This chain uses TRBV7-2 with TRBJ2-7, with 12 bases identical to TRBD2. Trimming at V came to 2 bases and at J to 1 base, leaving 3 bases not matched to a gene. Germline V gene data show CDR1 as SGHTA and CDR2 as FQGNSA. There are 16 residues in the CDR3. The CDR3, as DNA: TGTGCCAGCAGCTTAAGACTAGCGGGAGTATCCTACGAGCAGTACTTC. Its protein is CASSLRLAGVSYEQYF.

Regarding this clone: The same CDR3 arises from other DNA sequences in this sample as well. The chain recombines TRBV18 with TRBJ2-2, with 9 positions matching TRBD2. The CDR3 covers 15 residues. The ends lost 3 bases at V and 1 base at J; junction bases unmatched: 0. The germline gives CDR1 KGHSH, CDR2 LQKENI. Here the CDR3 DNA reads TGTGCCAGCTCACCGACTAGCGGGAACACCGGGGAGCTGTTTTTT. Translating it yields CASSPTSGNTGELFF.

CDR3 region: CASRGLAGEHNEQFF. Written as DNA, the CDR3 is TGCGCCAGCAGGGGACTAGCGGGAGAACACAATGAGCAGTTCTTC. V and J are TRBV23-1 and TRBJ2-1; 14 positions match TRBD2. TRBV23-1 is recorded as an ORF, its role being uncertain. This CDR3 has 15 residues. V gave up 6 bases and J gave up 5 bases; unmatched junction bases: 3.

The rearrangement joins TRBV29-1 to TRBJ2-3; 10 positions agree with TRBD1. Germline V lookup: CDR1 SQVTM, CDR2 ANQGSEA. J gave up 4 bases and V 7 bases, and 8 bases lay outside the gene matches. This CDR3 contains 14 residues. The CDR3 DNA reads TGCAGCGGTTTCACCGGGACAGGGGCAGATACGCAGTATTTT. Residues: CSGFTGTGADTQYF.

CDR3 bases: TGTGCCAGCAGCCAAGATCTTCTAGCGGGAGCCTACGAGCAGTACTTC. This sequence encodes CASSQDLLAGAYEQYF. J is TRBJ2-7 and V is TRBV14, with 10 bases lining up with TRBD2. Germline values: CDR1 SGHDN, CDR2 FVKESK. The CDR3 is 16 residues long. With V trimmed by 0 bases and J by 2 bases, 4 bases remained unmatched.

As concerns this clone: Other DNA sequences in this sample translate to the same CDR3. V and J are TRBV28 and TRBJ1-2; D remains ambiguous. CDR3 length: 12 residues. Germline values: CDR1 MDHEN, CDR2 SYDVKM. Deletions cut 1 base from V and 5 bases from J, with 5 bases between. The CDR3 nucleotides are TGTGCCAGCAGTTTATCGGGATATGGCTACACCTTC. The encoded protein is CASSLSGYGYTF.

This chain connects TRBV7-2 to TRBJ1-1; maybe TRBD1 (5 bases). The CDR3 totals 16 residues. Between the trimmed V and J ends, which lost 1 base and 4 bases, there was a span of 16 bases. CDR1 is SGHTA, CDR2 FQGNSA, per germline. In nucleotides, the CDR3 is TGTGCCAGCAGCTTAGTGGGGAGATGGGGGGTCACTGAAGCTTTCTTT. Translating it yields CASSLVGRWGVTEAFF.

V is TRBV9 and J is TRBJ2-5, with 7 nucleotides matching TRBD1. The CDR3 is made up of 16 amino acids. Germline CDR1 and CDR2: SGDLS and YYNGEE. Unmatched junction bases numbered 13, after V lost 4 bases and J lost 4 bases. This CDR3 is CASSPTKGQTRETQYF. In nucleotides, the CDR3 is TGTGCCAGCAGCCCAACCAAGGGACAGACAAGAGAGACCCAGTACTTC.

The CDR3 DNA follows: TGTGCCAGCAGCTCTCCCACGGGGGGCTACACCTTC. Translating it yields CASSSPTGGYTF. The V call is TRBV5-4, the J call TRBJ1-2; no firm D call. The germline V gene encodes CDR1 SGHNT and CDR2 YYREEE (reference sequence). The CDR3 contains 12 residues. V was cut by 3 bases and J by 8 bases, with 11 bases left in between.

Here the CDR3 DNA reads TGTGCCAGCAGTTTGGTTCGGGGGTTGGGTGAGCAGTTCTTC. This codes for CASSLVRGLGEQFF. The V gene is TRBV28, the J gene TRBJ2-1, with D possibly TRBD2 on 6 matching bases. CDR1 is MDHEN and CDR2 is SYDVKM in the germline V gene. V dropped 3 bases and J dropped 9 bases, with 15 bases sitting between them. The CDR3 is 14 residues long.

The chain links TRBV20-1 to TRBJ2-5, with no clear D. The closer fit of TRBJ2-7 to the DNA end suggests the J call may be wrong. Germline values: CDR1 DFQATT, CDR2 SNEGSKA (reference sequence). The CDR3 sequence is 11 residues long. This chain's CDR3 is CSAPRVYEQYF. The CDR3 bases are TGCAGTGCTCCCCGGGTCTACGAGCAGTACTTC.